This TCR beta chain was retrieved from a study of CD8 T cells in ankylosing spondylitis. In its sample, this clonotype was seen many times. The CDR3 is 12 amino acids. Germline CDR1 reads LGHNT; CDR2 reads FRNRAP. V was cut by 4 bases and J by 0 bases, with 4 bases left in between. TCRdb independently ran MiXCR on the 5' RACE reads; one entry per CDR3 protein. Of fewer than 200,000 distinct CDR3 sequences listed, 9.5% to 10% are singletons. Sequenced input: blood, either unsorted or a sorted T cell fraction (not recorded which). The chain recombines TRBV12-5 with TRBJ2-7; D ambiguous. This sequence was found in a female donor with ankylosing spondylitis or in good health (not recorded which). The CDR3 here is CASGSSSYEQYF. The CDR3 DNA is TGTGCTAGTGGTTCGAGCTCCTACGAGCAGTACTTC.